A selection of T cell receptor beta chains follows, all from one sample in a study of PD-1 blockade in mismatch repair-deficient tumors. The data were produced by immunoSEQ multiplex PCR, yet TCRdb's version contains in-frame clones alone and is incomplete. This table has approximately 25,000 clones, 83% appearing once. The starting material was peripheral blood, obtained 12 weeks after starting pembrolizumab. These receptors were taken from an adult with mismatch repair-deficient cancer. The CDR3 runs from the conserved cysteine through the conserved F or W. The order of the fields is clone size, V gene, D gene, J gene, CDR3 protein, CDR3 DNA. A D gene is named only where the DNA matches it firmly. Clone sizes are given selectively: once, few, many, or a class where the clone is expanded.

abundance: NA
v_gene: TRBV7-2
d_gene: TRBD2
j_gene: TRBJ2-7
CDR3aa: CASSKRKTSGTYEQYF
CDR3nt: TGTGCCAGCAGCAAAAGAAAGACTAGCGGAACCTACGAGCAGTACTTC

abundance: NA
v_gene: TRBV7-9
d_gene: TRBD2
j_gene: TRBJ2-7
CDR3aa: CASSEPSMTSGRSYEQYF
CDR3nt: TGTGCCAGCAGCGAACCATCCATGACTAGCGGGCGCTCCTACGAGCAGTACTTC

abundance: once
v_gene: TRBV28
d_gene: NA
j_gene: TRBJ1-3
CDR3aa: CASSLPQYTSGNTIYF
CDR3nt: TGTGCCAGCAGCTTACCTCAATATACCTCTGGAAACACCATATATTTT

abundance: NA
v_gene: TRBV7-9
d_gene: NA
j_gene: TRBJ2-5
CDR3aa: CASSLNRETQYF
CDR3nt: TGTGCCAGCAGCTTAAACCGGGAGACCCAGTACTTC

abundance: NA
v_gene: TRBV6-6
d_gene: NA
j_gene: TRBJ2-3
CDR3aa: CASRDRLAADTQYF
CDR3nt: TGTGCCAGCAGAGACAGGCTAGCGGCAGATACGCAGTATTTT

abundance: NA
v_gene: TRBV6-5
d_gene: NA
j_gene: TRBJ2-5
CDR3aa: CASSLNSWGETQYF
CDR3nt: TGTGCCAGCAGTCTGAATAGCTGGGGGGAGACCCAGTACTTC

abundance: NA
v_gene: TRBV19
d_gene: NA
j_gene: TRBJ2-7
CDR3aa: CASSIQGLNYEQYF
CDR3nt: TGTGCCAGTAGTATTCAGGGGCTAAACTACGAGCAGTACTTC

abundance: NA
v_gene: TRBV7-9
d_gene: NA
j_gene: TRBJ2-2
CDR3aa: CASSLRVAGELFF
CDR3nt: TGTGCCAGCAGCTTGAGGGTCGCCGGGGAGCTGTTTTTT

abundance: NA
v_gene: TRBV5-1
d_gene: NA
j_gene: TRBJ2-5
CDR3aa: CASSLQGTGQETQYF
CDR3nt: TGCGCCAGCAGCCTGCAGGGAACGGGCCAAGAGACCCAGTACTTC

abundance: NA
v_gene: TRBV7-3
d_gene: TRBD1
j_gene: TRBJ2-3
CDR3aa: CASSQDRGSDTQYF
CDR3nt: TGTGCCAGCAGCCAGGACAGGGGGTCGGATACGCAGTATTTT

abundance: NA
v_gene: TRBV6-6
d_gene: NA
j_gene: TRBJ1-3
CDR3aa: CASSINGETGNTIYF
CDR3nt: TGTGCCAGCAGTATAAATGGGGAGACTGGAAACACCATATATTTT

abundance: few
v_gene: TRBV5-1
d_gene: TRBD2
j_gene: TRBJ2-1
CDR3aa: CASSLAWRGVITNEQFF
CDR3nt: TGCGCCAGCAGCTTGGCCTGGCGGGGGGTGATCACCAATGAGCAGTTCTTC

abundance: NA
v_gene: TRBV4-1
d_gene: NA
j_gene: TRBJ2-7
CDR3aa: CASSQDRAQPTGF
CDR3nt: TGCGCCAGCAGCCAAGATAGGGCCCAACCAACGGGGTTC

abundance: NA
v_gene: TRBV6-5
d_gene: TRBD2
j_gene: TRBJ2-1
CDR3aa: CASRKGEGAYNEQFF
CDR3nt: TGTGCCAGCAGAAAAGGGGAGGGTGCCTACAATGAGCAGTTCTTC

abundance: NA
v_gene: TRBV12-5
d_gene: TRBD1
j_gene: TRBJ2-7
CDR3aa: CASGLVSGGGYEQYF
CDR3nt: TGTGCTAGTGGTTTGGTATCAGGGGGCGGGTACGAGCAGTACTTC

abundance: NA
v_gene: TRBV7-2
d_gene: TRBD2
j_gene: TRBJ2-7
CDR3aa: CASSTTSGSSYEQYF
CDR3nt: TGTGCCAGCAGCACGACTAGCGGGAGCTCCTACGAGCAGTACTTC

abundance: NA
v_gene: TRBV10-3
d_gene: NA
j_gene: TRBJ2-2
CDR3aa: CAISAGRGNTGELFF
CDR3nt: TGTGCCATCAGCGCGGGCCGGGGAAACACCGGGGAGCTGTTTTTT

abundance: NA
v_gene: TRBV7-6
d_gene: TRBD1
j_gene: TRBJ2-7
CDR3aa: CASSSGQGNEQYF
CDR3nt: TGTGCCAGCAGCTCGGGACAGGGGAACGAGCAGTACTTC

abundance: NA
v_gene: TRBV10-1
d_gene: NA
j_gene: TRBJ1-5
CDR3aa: CASSEGTDQPQHF
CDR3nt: TGCGCCAGCAGTGAGGGGACCGATCAGCCCCAGCATTTT

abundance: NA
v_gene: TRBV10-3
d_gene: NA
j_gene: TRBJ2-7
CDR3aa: CAISEGPQDINEQYF
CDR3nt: TGTGCCATCAGTGAAGGGCCACAAGATATCAACGAGCAGTACTTC

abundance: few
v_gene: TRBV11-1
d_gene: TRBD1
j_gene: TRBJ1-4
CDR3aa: CASSLTGQSNEKLFF
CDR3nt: TGTGCCAGCAGCTTGACGGGACAGAGTAATGAAAAACTGTTTTTT

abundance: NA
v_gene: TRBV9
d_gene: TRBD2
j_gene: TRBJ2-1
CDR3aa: CASSVAGGPYNEQFF
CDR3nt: TGTGCCAGCAGCGTAGCGGGAGGACCCTACAATGAGCAGTTCTTC

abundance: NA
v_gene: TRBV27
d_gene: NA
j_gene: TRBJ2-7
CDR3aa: CASSFTGGMTYEQYF
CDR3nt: TGTGCCAGCAGTTTTACTGGGGGCATGACCTACGAGCAGTACTTC

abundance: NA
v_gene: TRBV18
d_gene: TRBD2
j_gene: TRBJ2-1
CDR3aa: CASSTSGSGQFF
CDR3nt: TGTGCCAGCTCAACAAGCGGGAGTGGGCAGTTCTTC

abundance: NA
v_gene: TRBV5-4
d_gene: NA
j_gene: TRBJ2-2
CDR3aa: CASSPGRSGELFF
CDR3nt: TGTGCCAGCAGCCCAGGACGATCCGGGGAGCTGTTTTTT

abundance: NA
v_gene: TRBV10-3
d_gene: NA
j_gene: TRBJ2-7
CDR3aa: CAISLQGMGGDEQYF
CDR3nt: TGTGCCATCAGCCTACAGGGGATGGGGGGGGACGAGCAGTACTTC

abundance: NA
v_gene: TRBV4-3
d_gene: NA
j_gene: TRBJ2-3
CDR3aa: CASSPRGLPLTSQYF
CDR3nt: TGCGCCAGCAGCCCCAGGGGACTCCCCCTGACCTCGCAGTATTTT

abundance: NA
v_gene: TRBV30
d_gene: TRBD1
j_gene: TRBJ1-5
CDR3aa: CAWNRGNQPQHF
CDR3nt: TGTGCCTGGAACAGGGGGAATCAGCCCCAGCATTTT

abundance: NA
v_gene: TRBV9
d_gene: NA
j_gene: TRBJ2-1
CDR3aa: CASSQSGTYNEQFF
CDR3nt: TGTGCCAGCAGCCAATCGGGGACCTACAATGAGCAGTTCTTC

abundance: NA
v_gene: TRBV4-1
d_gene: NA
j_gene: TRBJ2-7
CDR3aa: CASSQGGGNSYEQYF
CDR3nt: TGCGCCAGCAGCCAAGGGGGCGGTAACTCCTACGAGCAGTACTTC

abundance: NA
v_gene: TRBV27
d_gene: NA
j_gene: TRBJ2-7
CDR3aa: CASSLGRNYEQYF
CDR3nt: TGTGCCAGCAGTTTAGGACGGAACTACGAGCAGTACTTC

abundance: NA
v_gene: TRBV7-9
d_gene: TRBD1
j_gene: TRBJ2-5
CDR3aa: CASSPDDREETQYF
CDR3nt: TGTGCCAGCAGCCCCGACGACAGGGAAGAGACCCAGTACTTC

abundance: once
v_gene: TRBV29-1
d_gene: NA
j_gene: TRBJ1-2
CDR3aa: CSAKKEGYYGYTF
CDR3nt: TGCAGCGCTAAGAAGGAGGGTTACTATGGCTACACCTTC

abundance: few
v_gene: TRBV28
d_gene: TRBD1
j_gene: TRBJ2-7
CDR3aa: CASITGQGRTYEQYF
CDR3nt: TGTGCCAGCATCACCGGACAGGGTCGCACCTACGAGCAGTACTTC

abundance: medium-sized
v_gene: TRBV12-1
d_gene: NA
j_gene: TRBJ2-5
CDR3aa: CASSFPGVLGETQYF
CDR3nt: TGTGCCAGCAGCTTCCCAGGGGTTTTAGGAGAGACCCAGTACTTC

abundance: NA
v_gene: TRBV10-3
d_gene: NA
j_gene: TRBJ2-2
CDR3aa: CAISPSREGELFF
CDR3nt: TGTGCCATCAGTCCCTCTCGTGAAGGGGAGCTGTTTTTT

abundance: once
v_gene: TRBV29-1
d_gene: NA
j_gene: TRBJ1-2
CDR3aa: CSVAQAGAHYGYTF
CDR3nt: TGCAGCGTTGCCCAGGCAGGGGCTCACTATGGCTACACCTTC

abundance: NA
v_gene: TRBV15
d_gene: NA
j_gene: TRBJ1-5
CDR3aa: CATSGNLHQPQHF
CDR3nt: TGTGCCACCAGCGGAAACCTACATCAGCCCCAGCATTTT

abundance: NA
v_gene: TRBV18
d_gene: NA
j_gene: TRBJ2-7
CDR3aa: CASSPPQGSYEQYF
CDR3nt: TGTGCCAGCTCACCACCGCAAGGTTCCTACGAGCAGTACTTC

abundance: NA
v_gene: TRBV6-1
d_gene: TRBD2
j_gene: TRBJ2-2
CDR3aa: CASSELAVLNTGELFF
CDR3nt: TGTGCCAGCAGTGAACTAGCGGTACTGAACACCGGGGAGCTGTTTTTT

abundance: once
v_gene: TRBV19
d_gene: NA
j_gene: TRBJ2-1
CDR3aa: CATGSYNEQFF
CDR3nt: TGTGCCACTGGCAGTTACAATGAGCAGTTCTTC

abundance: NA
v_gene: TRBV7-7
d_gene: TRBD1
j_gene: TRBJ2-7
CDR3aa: CASSLAGGGEQYF
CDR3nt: TGTGCTAGCAGCTTGGCAGGGGGCGGCGAGCAGTACTTC

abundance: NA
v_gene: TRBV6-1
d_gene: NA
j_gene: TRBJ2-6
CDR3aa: CASSEVSGANVLTF
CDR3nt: TGTGCCAGCAGTGAAGTTTCTGGGGCCAACGTCCTGACTTTC

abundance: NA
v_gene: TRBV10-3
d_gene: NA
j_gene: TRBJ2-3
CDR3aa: CAISEKWAGIITDTQYF
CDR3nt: TGTGCCATCAGTGAGAAATGGGCTGGGATTATCACAGATACGCAGTATTTT

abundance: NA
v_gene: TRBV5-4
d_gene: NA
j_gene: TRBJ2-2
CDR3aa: CASSLPGGGGTGELFF
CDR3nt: TGTGCCAGCAGCTTGCCGGGGGGCGGGGGCACCGGGGAGCTGTTTTTT

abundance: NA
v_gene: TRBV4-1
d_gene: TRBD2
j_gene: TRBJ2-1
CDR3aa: CASSQARTSGRGNEQFF
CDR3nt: TGCGCCAGCAGCCAAGCCAGGACTAGCGGGAGAGGCAATGAGCAGTTCTTC

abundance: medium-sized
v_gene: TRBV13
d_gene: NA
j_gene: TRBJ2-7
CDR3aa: CASSQLNRGDEQYF
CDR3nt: TGTGCCAGCAGCCAGCTTAATAGGGGGGACGAGCAGTACTTC

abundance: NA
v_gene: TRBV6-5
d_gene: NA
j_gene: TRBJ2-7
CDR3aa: CASSSTSRDEQYF
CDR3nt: TGTGCCAGCAGTTCTACTAGCCGGGACGAGCAGTACTTC

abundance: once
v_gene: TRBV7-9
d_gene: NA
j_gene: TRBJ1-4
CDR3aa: CASSLAGNRKLFF
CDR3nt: TGTGCCAGCAGCTTAGCGGGCAACAGAAAACTGTTTTTT

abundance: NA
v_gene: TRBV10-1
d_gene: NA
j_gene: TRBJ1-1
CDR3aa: CASSESGEYTEAFF
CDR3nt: TGCGCCAGCAGTGAGTCTGGGGAGTACACTGAAGCTTTCTTT

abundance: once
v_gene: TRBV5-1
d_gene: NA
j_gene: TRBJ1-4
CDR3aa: CASSLVGGGEKLFF
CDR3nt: TGCGCCAGCAGCTTGGTTGGGGGCGGAGAAAAACTGTTTTTT

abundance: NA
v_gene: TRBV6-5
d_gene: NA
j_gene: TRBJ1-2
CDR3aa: CASSYSALYGYTF
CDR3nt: TGTGCCAGCAGCTACTCGGCCCTCTATGGCTACACCTTC

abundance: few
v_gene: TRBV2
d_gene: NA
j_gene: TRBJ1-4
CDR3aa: CASSLSGAGKLFF
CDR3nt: TGTGCCAGCAGTCTCTCAGGGGCTGGGAAACTGTTTTTT

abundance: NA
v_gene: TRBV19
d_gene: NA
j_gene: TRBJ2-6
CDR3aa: CASTLRHTSGANVLTF
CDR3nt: TGTGCCAGTACTCTAAGGCACACCTCTGGGGCCAACGTCCTGACTTTC

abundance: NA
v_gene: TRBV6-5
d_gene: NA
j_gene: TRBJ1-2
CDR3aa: CASSYSTFNGYTF
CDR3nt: TGTGCCAGCAGTTACTCGACCTTTAATGGCTACACCTTC

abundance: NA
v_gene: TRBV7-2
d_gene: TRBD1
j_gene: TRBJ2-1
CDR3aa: CASSGQAYNEQFF
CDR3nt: TGTGCCAGCAGCGGACAGGCCTACAATGAGCAGTTCTTC

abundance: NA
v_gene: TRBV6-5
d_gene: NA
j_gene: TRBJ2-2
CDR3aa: CASKVGITGELFF
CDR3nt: TGTGCCAGCAAGGTGGGGATCACCGGGGAGCTGTTTTTT

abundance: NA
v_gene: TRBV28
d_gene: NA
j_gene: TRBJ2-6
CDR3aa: CASSRESGANVLTF
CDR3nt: TGTGCCAGCAGTCGGGAGTCTGGGGCCAACGTCCTGACTTTC

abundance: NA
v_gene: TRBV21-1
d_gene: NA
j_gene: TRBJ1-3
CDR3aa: CASSKEGRGRGNTIYF
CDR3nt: TGTGCCAGCAGCAAAGAAGGCAGGGGACGCGGAAACACCATATATTTT